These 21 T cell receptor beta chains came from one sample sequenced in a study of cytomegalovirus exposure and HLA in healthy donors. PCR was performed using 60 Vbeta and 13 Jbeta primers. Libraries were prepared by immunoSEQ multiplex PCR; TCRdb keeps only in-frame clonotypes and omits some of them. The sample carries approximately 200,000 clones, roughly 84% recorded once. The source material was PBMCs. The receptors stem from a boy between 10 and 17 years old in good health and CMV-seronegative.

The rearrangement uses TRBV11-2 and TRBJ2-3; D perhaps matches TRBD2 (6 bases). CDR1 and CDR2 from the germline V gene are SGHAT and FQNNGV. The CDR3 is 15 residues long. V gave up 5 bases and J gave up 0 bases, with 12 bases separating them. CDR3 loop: CASSPLGGSTDTQYF. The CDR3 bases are TGTGCCAGCAGCCCCCTTGGGGGGAGCACAGATACGCAGTATTTT.

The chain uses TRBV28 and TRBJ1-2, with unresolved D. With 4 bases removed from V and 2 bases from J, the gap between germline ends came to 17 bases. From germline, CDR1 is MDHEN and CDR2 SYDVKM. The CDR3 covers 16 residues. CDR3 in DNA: TGTGCCAGCAGTTCGAACCAGAGGGTCGCGAACTATGGCTACACCTTC. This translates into CASSSNQRVANYGYTF.

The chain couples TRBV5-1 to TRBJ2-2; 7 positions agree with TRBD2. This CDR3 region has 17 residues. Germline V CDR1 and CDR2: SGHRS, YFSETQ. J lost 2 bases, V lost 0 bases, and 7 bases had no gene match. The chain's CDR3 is CASSLAKGGVNTGELFF. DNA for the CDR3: TGCGCCAGCAGCTTGGCCAAGGGAGGGGTTAACACCGGGGAGCTGTTTTTT. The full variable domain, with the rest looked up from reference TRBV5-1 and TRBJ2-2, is KAGVTQTPRYLIKTRGQQVTLSCSPISGHRSVSWYQQTPGQGLQFLFEYFSETQRNKGNFPGRFSGRQFSNSRSEMNVSTLELGDSALYLCASSLAKGGVNTGELFFGEGSRLTVL.

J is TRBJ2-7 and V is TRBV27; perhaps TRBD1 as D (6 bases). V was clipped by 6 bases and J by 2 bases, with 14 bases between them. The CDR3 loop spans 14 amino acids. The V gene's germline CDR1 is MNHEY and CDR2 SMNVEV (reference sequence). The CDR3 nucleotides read TGTGCCAGCAGGCGACGAGGGGGAGCCTACGAGCAGTACTTC. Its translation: CASRRRGGAYEQYF.

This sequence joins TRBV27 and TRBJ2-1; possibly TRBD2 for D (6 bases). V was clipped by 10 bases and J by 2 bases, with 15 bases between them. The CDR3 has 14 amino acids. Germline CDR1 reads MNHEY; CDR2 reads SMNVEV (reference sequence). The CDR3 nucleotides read TGTGCCAAAGTGTGGAGGGCGGCCTACAATGAGCAGTTCTTC. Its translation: CAKVWRAAYNEQFF.

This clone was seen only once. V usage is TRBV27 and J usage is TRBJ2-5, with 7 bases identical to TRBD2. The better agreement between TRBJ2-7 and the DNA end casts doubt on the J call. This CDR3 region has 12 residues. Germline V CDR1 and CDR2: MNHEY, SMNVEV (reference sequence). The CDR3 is CASSRLAGEQYF. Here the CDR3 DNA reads TGTGCCAGCAGCAGACTAGCTGGCGAGCAGTACTTC.

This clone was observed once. The CDR3 is CSVGGGREAFF. The CDR3 bases are TGCAGCGTGGGGGGTGGGAGGGAAGCTTTCTTT. The V and J genes are TRBV29-1 and TRBJ1-1, with D perhaps matching TRBD1 (5 bases). The ends were cut back, 6 bases at V and 8 bases at J, with 13 bases in the middle. In germline, CDR1 is SQVTM, CDR2 ANQGSEA. The CDR3 is 11 amino acids.

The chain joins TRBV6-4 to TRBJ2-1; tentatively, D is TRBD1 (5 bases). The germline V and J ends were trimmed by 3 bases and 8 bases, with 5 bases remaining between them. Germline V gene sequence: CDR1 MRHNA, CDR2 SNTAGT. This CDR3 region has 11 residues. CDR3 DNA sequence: TGTGCCAGCAGTGAAGGGGATGAGCAGTTCTTC. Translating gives CASSEGDEQFF.

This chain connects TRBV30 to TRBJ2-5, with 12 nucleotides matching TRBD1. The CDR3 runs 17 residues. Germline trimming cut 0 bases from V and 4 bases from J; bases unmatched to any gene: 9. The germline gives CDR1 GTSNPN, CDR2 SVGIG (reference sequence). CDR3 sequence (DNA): TGTGCCTGGAGTGTAATGTCCGGGACAGGGGGCCGAGAGACCCAGTACTTC. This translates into CAWSVMSGTGGRETQYF.

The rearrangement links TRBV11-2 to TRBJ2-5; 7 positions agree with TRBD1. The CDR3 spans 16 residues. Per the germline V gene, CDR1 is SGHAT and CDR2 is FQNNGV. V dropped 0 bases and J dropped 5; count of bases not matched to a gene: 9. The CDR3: CASSLDLAGGEETQYF. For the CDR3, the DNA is TGTGCCAGCAGCTTAGATTTGGCAGGGGGTGAGGAGACCCAGTACTTC. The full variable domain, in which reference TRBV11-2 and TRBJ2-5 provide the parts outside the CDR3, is EAGVAQSPRYKIIEKRQSVAFWCNPISGHATLYWYQQILGQGPKLLIQFQNNGVVDDSQLPKDRFSAERLKGVDSTLKIQPAKLEDSAVYLCASSLDLAGGEETQYFGPGTRLLVL.

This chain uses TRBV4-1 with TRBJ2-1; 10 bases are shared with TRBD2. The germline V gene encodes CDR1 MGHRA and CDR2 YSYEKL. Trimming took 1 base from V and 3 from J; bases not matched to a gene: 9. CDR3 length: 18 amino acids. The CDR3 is CASSQGGLAESSYNEQFF. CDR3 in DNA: TGCGCCAGCAGCCAAGGTGGACTAGCGGAGAGCAGCTACAATGAGCAGTTCTTC.

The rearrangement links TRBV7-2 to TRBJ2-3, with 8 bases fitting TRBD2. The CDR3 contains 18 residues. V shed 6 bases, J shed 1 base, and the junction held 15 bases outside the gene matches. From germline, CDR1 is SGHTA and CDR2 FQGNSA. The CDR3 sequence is CASREKRERGSGTDTQYF. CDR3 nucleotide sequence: TGTGCCAGCAGGGAAAAGCGGGAGAGGGGGTCTGGCACAGATACGCAGTATTTT.

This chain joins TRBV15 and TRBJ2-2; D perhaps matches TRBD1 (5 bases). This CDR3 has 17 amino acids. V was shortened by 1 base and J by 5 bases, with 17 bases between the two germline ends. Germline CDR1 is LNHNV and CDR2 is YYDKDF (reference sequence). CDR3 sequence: CATSRVVGARWTGELFF. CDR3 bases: TGTGCCACCAGCAGAGTCGTTGGGGCCAGATGGACCGGGGAGCTGTTTTTT.

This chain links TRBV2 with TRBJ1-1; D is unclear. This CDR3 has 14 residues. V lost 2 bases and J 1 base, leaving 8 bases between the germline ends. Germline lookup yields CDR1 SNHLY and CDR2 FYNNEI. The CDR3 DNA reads TGTGCCAGCAGTGAATACCGTAGGAACACTGAAGCTTTCTTT. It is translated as CASSEYRRNTEAFF.

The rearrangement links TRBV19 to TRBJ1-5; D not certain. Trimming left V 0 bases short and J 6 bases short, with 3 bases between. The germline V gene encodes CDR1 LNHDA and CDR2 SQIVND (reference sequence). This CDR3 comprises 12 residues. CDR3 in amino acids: CASSIDRQPQHF. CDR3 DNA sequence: TGTGCCAGTAGTATAGATCGTCAGCCCCAGCATTTT.

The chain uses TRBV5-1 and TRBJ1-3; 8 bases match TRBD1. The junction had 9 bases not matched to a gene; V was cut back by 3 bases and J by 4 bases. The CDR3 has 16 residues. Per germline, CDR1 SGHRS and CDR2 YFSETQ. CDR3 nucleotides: TGCGCCAGCAGCTCCAAACAGGGGGGAGCAGGAAACACCATATATTTT. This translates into CASSSKQGGAGNTIYF. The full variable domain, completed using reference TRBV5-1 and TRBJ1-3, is KAGVTQTPRYLIKTRGQQVTLSCSPISGHRSVSWYQQTPGQGLQFLFEYFSETQRNKGNFPGRFSGRQFSNSRSEMNVSTLELGDSALYLCASSSKQGGAGNTIYFGEGSWLTVV.

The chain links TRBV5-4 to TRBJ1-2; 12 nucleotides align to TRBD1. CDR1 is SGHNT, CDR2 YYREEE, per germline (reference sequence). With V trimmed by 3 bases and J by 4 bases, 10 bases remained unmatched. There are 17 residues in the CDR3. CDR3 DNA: TGTGCCAGCAGCTCACCGGGACAGGGGGCCTTCGGCTATGGCTACACCTTC. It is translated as CASSSPGQGAFGYGYTF. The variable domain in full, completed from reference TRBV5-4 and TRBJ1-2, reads ETGVTQSPTHLIKTRGQQVTLRCSSQSGHNTVSWYQQALGQGPQFIFQYYREEENGRGNFPPRFSGLQFPNYSSELNVNALELDDSALYLCASSSPGQGAFGYGYTFGSGTRLTVV.

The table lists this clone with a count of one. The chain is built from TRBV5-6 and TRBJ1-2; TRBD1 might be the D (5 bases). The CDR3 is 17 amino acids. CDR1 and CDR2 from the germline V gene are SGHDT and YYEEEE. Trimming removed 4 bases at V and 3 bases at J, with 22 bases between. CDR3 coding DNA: TGTGCCAGCAGCCTGGTCTTTGGGGCCTCTGACGACTATGGCTACACCTTC. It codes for CASSLVFGASDDYGYTF.

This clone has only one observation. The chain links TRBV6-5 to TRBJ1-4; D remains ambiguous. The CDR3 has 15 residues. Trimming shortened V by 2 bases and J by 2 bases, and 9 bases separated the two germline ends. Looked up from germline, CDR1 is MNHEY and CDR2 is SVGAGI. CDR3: CASSYGPGTNEKLFF. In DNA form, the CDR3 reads TGTGCCAGCAGTTACGGGCCGGGGACTAATGAAAAACTGTTTTTT.

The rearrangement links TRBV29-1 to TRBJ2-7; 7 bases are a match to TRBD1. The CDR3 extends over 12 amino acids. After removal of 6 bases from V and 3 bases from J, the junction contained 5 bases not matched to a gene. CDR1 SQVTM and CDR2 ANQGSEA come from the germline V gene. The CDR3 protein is CSVGDSGYEQYF. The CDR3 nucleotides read TGCAGCGTCGGGGACAGCGGCTACGAGCAGTACTTC.

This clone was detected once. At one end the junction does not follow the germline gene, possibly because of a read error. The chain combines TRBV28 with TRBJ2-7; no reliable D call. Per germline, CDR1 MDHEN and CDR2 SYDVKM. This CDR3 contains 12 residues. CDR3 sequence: CASKTYSYEQYF. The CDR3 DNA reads TGTGCTAGCAAGACTTACTCCTACGAGCAGTACTTC.